This T cell receptor beta chain comes out of a study of blood T cells in healthy people across ages. Study-wide context: Capture by template switching was about one barcoded beta molecule per two T cells.

Regarding this clonotype: Its specificity is not known.

Sample-barcoded 5' priming and a J-beta primer mix drove a second PCR of roughly 6 to 12 cycles. A template-switch adaptor with 12 random nucleotides tagged each cDNA molecule. TCRdb ran MiXCR on the 5' RACE reads and lists one entry per CDR3 protein. The sample carries 600,000 to 800,000 distinct CDR3 sequences, more than 45% recorded once. Overall study results and limits: Long-lived and aged donors differed, with more naive CD4+ cells and higher diversity in the long-lived.

The origin of this receptor is a woman older than 75 in good health. Sample: blood.

CDR3 DNA: TGCAGCGTTGACCAAGTGGGTGGAAACACCATATATTTT. Its protein is CSVDQVGGNTIYF. The chain couples TRBV29-1 to TRBJ1-3; D gene uncertain. This CDR3 is 13 amino acids long. V was cut by 3 bases and J by 3 bases, with 9 bases left in between. The germline gives CDR1 SQVTM, CDR2 ANQGSEA. Together with reference TRBV29-1 and TRBJ1-3, the CDR3 gives the full variable domain: SAVISQKPSRDICQRGTSLTIQCQVDSQVTMMFWYRQQPGQSLTLIATANQGSEATYESGFVIDKFPISRPNLTFSTLTVSNMSPEDSSIYLCSVDQVGGNTIYFGEGSWLTVV.